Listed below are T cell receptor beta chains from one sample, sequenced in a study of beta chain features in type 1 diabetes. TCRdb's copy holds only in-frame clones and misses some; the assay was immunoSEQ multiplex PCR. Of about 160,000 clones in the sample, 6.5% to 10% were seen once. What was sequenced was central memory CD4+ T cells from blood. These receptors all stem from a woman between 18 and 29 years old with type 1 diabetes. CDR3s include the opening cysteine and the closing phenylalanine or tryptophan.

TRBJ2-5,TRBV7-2,CASSSQGVRQETQYF
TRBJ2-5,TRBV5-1,CASSVAKAQETQYF
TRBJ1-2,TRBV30,CAWSPPIGRKGYTF
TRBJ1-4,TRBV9,CASSPRRDSEKLFF
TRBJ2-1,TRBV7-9,CASVVSAGNNEQFF
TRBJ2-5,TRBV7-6,CASSSRETQYF
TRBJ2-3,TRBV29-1,CSVAFPGDTQYF
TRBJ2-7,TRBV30,CAWSKQYEQYF
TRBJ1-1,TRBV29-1,CSVRTGTEAFF
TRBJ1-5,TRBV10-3,CAISDSQGGQPQHF
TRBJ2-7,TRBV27,CASSSEQGNGNEQYF
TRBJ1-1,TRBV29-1,CSVAGSGAFF
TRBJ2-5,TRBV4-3,CASSPTSGGAETQYF
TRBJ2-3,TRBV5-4,CASSGSAAATDTQYF
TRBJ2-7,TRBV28,CGTRREGHEQYF
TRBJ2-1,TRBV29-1,CSVGQTASSYNEQFF
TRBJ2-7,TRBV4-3,CASSQDYRAGTYEQYF
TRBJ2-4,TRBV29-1,CSGYGGNIQYF
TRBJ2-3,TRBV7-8,CASSSRDRGGTQYF
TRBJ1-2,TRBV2,CASSEGPLIGNGYTF
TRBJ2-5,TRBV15,CATSRDRGRETQYF
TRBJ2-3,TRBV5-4,CASSWTSGSGDTQYF
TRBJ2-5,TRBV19,CASRISGQETQYF
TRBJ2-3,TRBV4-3,CASSHTPYSLAGGQDTQYF
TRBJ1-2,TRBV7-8,CASSLSGTPYGYTF
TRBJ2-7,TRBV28,CASLGADQGITQYF
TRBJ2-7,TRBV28,CASSLRYEQYF
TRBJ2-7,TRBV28,CAIKSGTSDYEQYF
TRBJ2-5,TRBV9,CASSAHGSQETQYF
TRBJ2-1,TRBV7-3,CASSLRGTGGEQFF
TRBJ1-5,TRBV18,CASSPPSGGDQPQHF
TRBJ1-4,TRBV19,CASSFNRDEKLFF